This TCR beta chain was documented in a study of molecular identifiers for immune sequencing clone quantification. The CDR3 totals 12 residues. With 5 bases removed from V and 14 bases from J, the gap between germline ends came to 16 bases. The germline V gene has CDR1 SEHNR and CDR2 FQNEAQ (reference sequence). With respect to this clonotype: Its antigen is as yet unknown.

Bulk TCR library preparation followed previously described methods with listed TCR primers. TCRdb itself ran the PCR reads through MiXCR, one entry per CDR3 protein. The sample holds hundreds of thousands of distinct CDR3 sequences, over 25% seen once. Overall study findings and caveats: Effector cells kept over 99% of their molecules in clones above 20 RNA copies, while naive cells kept under 1% there.

This TCR derives from a human donor in good health. Some libraries in this study had Jurkat cell RNA spiked in. The sequenced material came from naive CD8+ T cells from blood, with Jurkat cell RNA spiked in. Subset specified: FACS-sorted CD8+CD4-CCR7+CD45RA+ naive T cells. The chain joins TRBV7-9 to TRBJ2-1; D is tentatively TRBD1 or TRBD2 (5 bases each). The CDR3 loop reads CASSTGPLGEFF. CDR3 in DNA: TGTGCCAGCAGCACCGGGCCATTGGGGGAGTTCTTC.